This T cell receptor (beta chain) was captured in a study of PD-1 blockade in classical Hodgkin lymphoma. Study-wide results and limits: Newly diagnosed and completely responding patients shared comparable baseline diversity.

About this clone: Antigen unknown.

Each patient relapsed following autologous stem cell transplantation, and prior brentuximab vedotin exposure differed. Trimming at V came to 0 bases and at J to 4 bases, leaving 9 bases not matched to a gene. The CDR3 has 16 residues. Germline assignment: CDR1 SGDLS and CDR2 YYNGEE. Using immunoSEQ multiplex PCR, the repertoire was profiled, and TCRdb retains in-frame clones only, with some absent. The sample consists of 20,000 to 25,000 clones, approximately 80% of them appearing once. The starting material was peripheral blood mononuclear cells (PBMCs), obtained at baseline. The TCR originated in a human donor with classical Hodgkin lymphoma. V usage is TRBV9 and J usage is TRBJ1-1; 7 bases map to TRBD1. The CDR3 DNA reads TGTGCCAGCAGCGTAGGACAGGGCCGTATGGGCACTGAAGCTTTCTTT. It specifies CASSVGQGRMGTEAFF.